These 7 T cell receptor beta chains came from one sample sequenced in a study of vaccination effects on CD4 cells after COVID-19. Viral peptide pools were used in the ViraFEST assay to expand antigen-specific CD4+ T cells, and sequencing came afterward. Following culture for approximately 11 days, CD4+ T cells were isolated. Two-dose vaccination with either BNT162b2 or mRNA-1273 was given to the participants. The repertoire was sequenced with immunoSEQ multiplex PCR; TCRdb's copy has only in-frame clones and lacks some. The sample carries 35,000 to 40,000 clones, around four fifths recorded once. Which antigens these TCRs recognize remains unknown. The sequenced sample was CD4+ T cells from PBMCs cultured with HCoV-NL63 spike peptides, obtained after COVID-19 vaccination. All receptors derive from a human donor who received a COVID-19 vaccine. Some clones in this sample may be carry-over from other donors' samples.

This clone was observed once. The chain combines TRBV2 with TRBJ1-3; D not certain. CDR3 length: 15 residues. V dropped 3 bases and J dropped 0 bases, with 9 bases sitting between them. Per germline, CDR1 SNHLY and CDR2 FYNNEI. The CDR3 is CASSDRGFSGNTIYF. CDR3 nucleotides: TGTGCCAGCAGTGATAGAGGGTTCTCTGGAAACACCATATATTTT.

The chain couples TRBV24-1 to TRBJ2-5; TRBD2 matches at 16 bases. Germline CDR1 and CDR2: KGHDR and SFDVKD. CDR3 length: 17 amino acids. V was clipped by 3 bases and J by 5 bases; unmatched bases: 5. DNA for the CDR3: TGTGCCACCAGTGATATGGGACTAGCGGGGGGGCTCGAGACCCAGTACTTC. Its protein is CATSDMGLAGGLETQYF.

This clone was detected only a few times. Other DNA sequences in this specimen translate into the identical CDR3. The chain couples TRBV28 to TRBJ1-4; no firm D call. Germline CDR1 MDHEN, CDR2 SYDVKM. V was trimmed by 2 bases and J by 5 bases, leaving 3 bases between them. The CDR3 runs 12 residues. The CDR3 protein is CASSLRNEKLFF. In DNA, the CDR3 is TGTGCCAGCAGTTTAAGAAATGAAAAACTGTTTTTT.

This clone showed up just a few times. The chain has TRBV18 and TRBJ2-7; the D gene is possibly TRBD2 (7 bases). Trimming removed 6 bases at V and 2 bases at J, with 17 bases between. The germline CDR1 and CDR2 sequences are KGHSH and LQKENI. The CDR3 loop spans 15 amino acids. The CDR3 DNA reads TGTGCCAGCTCTACCGGAGGGGGGGCCCCCTACGAGCAGTACGTC. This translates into CASSTGGGAPYEQYV.

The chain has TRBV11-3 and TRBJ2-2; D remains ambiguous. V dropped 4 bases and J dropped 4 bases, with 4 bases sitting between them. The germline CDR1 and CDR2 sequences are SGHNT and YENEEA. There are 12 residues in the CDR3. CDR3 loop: CASSSGTGELFF. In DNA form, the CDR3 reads TGTGCCAGCAGCTCGGGCACCGGGGAGCTGTTTTTT.

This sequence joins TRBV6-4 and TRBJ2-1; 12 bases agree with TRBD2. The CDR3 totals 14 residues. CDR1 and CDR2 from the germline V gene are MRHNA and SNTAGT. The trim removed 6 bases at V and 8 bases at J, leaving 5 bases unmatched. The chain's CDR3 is CASRPSGGAYEQFF. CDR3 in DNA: TGTGCCAGCAGGCCTAGCGGGGGGGCATATGAGCAGTTCTTC.

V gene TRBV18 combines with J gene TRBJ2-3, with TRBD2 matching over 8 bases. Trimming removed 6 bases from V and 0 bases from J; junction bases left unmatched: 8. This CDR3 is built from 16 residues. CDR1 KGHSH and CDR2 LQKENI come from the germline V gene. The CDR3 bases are TGTGCCAGCTCTCCTAGCCCGGGGGGGAGCACAGATACGCAGTATTTT. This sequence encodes CASSPSPGGSTDTQYF.